Presented here are 3 T cell receptor beta chains from one specimen sequenced in a study of chemoradiotherapy in HPV16-positive cancers. Assay: immunoSEQ multiplex PCR; the TCRdb copy retains only in-frame clones and omits some. The data hold about 7,600 clones, with around 83% observed a single time. The sample consisted of blood, taken from a patient who underwent chemoradiotherapy. The origin of the receptors is a human donor with HPV-associated anogenital cancer.

The gene calls are TRBV5-1 and TRBJ2-1, with TRBD2 identical over 7 bases. Per the germline V gene, CDR1 is SGHRS and CDR2 is YFSETQ. J gave up 8 bases and V 0 bases, and 5 bases lay outside the gene matches. The CDR3 is made up of 14 amino acids. CDR3 sequence reads: CASSLDLAEDEQFF. The CDR3 DNA is TGCGCCAGCAGCTTGGACCTAGCGGAGGATGAGCAGTTCTTC.

The CDR3 DNA reads as TGTGCCAGCAGCCAGCCGGGACAGGAGCACAATGAGCAGTTCTTC. It translates to CASSQPGQEHNEQFF. The chain carries TRBV14 and TRBJ2-1; 8 bases are a match to TRBD1. The junction had 6 bases not matched to a gene; V was cut back by 3 bases and J by 5 bases. Germline values: CDR1 SGHDN, CDR2 FVKESK. The CDR3 has 15 residues.

The chain employs TRBV5-1 and TRBJ2-3; 8 bases map to TRBD2. This CDR3 region has 16 residues. CDR1 and CDR2 from the germline V gene are SGHRS and YFSETQ. J gave up 4 bases and V 2 bases, and 9 bases lay outside the gene matches. Here the CDR3 reads CASSFNSGGQADTQYF. Here the CDR3 DNA reads TGCGCCAGCAGCTTTAATTCGGGGGGGCAGGCAGATACGCAGTATTTT.